A selection of T cell receptor beta chains follows, all from one sample in a study of shared clonotypes between healthy human individuals. Profiling relied on immunoSEQ multiplex PCR, and the TCRdb table lists in-frame clones only, not all of them. The sample carries roughly 810,000 clones, about 96% recorded once. The sequenced material came from naive CD8+ T cells sorted from blood. Receptors originate from a young man in good health. CDR3s include the opening cysteine and the closing phenylalanine or tryptophan. D genes are given only for firm matches.

v_call: TRBV7-9
d_call: NA
j_call: TRBJ2-1
cdr3_aa: CASSAPYNEQFF

v_call: TRBV18
d_call: TRBD2
j_call: TRBJ2-3
cdr3_aa: CASSRGTSGSTDTQYF

v_call: TRBV11-3
d_call: TRBD1
j_call: TRBJ1-1
cdr3_aa: CASSSAGTVDEAFF

v_call: TRBV10-2
d_call: NA
j_call: TRBJ2-1
cdr3_aa: CASSELLSSYNEQFF

v_call: TRBV13
d_call: TRBD2
j_call: TRBJ2-7
cdr3_aa: CASSASGGTSYEQYF

v_call: TRBV27
d_call: NA
j_call: TRBJ2-3
cdr3_aa: CASSLIGQGSDTQYF

v_call: TRBV11-2
d_call: TRBD1
j_call: TRBJ1-5
cdr3_aa: CASSSGTGGDQPQHF

v_call: TRBV15
d_call: NA
j_call: TRBJ1-4
cdr3_aa: CATRQTGYYEKLFF

v_call: TRBV29-1
d_call: TRBD2
j_call: TRBJ2-2
cdr3_aa: CSVEGTSGIPNTGELFF

v_call: TRBV11-2
d_call: NA
j_call: TRBJ2-7
cdr3_aa: CASSGGTYEQYF

v_call: TRBV11-3
d_call: NA
j_call: TRBJ2-1
cdr3_aa: CASSLEGRVGPHNEQFF

v_call: TRBV4-1
d_call: NA
j_call: TRBJ1-2
cdr3_aa: CASSQEGLANYGYTF

v_call: TRBV30
d_call: TRBD2
j_call: TRBJ2-3
cdr3_aa: CACNRAGGPDTQYF

v_call: TRBV7-9
d_call: NA
j_call: TRBJ2-7
cdr3_aa: CASSPTQTYEQYF

v_call: TRBV6-5
d_call: NA
j_call: TRBJ2-5
cdr3_aa: CASPSQTQYF

v_call: TRBV27
d_call: TRBD2
j_call: TRBJ2-1
cdr3_aa: CASSLPGGIYEQFF

v_call: TRBV7-8
d_call: NA
j_call: TRBJ1-3
cdr3_aa: CASSQGRSSGNTIYF

v_call: TRBV7-9
d_call: NA
j_call: TRBJ2-3
cdr3_aa: CASSPEDSSTDTQYF

v_call: TRBV11-2
d_call: NA
j_call: TRBJ2-7
cdr3_aa: CASSLGIGPRPYEQYF

v_call: TRBV4-1
d_call: TRBD1
j_call: TRBJ2-7
cdr3_aa: CASSQEGQGVYEQYF

v_call: TRBV7-6
d_call: NA
j_call: TRBJ2-3
cdr3_aa: CASSSGPPYGTDTQYF

v_call: TRBV9
d_call: NA
j_call: TRBJ1-2
cdr3_aa: CASSDPRRQGHYGYTF

v_call: TRBV5-1
d_call: NA
j_call: TRBJ2-7
cdr3_aa: CASSLVYPDEQYF

v_call: TRBV28
d_call: NA
j_call: TRBJ2-7
cdr3_aa: CASTSAESYEQYF

v_call: TRBV7-9
d_call: NA
j_call: TRBJ2-1
cdr3_aa: CASSLTAPDEQFF

v_call: TRBV27
d_call: TRBD2
j_call: TRBJ2-1
cdr3_aa: CASTIIGTSGHNEQFF

v_call: TRBV27
d_call: TRBD1
j_call: TRBJ2-7
cdr3_aa: CASSSRQGLYEQYF

v_call: TRBV9
d_call: NA
j_call: TRBJ2-1
cdr3_aa: CASGRGVYNEQFF

v_call: TRBV11-2
d_call: TRBD2
j_call: TRBJ2-1
cdr3_aa: CASSLVAGAGDEQFF

v_call: TRBV5-4
d_call: TRBD2
j_call: TRBJ2-7
cdr3_aa: CASSGGTSSPYEQYF

v_call: TRBV5-4
d_call: NA
j_call: TRBJ2-7
cdr3_aa: CASSSDSNEQYF

v_call: TRBV9
d_call: NA
j_call: TRBJ2-7
cdr3_aa: CASSVSGTTYEQYF

v_call: TRBV29-1
d_call: TRBD1
j_call: TRBJ2-1
cdr3_aa: CSVFRTGNPEQFF

v_call: TRBV6-1
d_call: NA
j_call: TRBJ2-2
cdr3_aa: CASTHWNGELFF

v_call: TRBV27
d_call: TRBD1
j_call: TRBJ2-3
cdr3_aa: CASSSRDRVSDTQYF

v_call: TRBV21-1
d_call: NA
j_call: TRBJ1-4
cdr3_aa: CASPATNEKLFF

v_call: TRBV7-9
d_call: NA
j_call: TRBJ2-1
cdr3_aa: CASSSLQSPWVVEFF

v_call: TRBV19
d_call: TRBD1
j_call: TRBJ2-5
cdr3_aa: CASSPLGQGGETQYF

v_call: TRBV27
d_call: TRBD2
j_call: TRBJ2-1
cdr3_aa: CASSSPTSGVTYNEQFF

v_call: TRBV6-5
d_call: TRBD1
j_call: TRBJ2-7
cdr3_aa: CASSYSWRQGAGEQYF

v_call: TRBV11-2
d_call: TRBD2
j_call: TRBJ2-7
cdr3_aa: CASSLVAREYNEQYF

v_call: TRBV7-9
d_call: TRBD2
j_call: TRBJ2-7
cdr3_aa: CASSLSGLDFYEQYF

v_call: TRBV7-9
d_call: NA
j_call: TRBJ1-1
cdr3_aa: CASSSSHEAFF

v_call: TRBV4-1
d_call: TRBD1
j_call: TRBJ2-7
cdr3_aa: CASSHRQGAHEQYF

v_call: TRBV2
d_call: TRBD2
j_call: TRBJ2-1
cdr3_aa: CASSVTGTSGDYNEQFF

v_call: TRBV29-1
d_call: TRBD2
j_call: TRBJ2-1
cdr3_aa: CSGLGLAGYNEQFF

v_call: TRBV4-1
d_call: TRBD2
j_call: TRBJ2-7
cdr3_aa: CASSQRIVSSGIYEQYF

v_call: TRBV27
d_call: TRBD1
j_call: TRBJ1-2
cdr3_aa: CASRTIQGPNYGYTF

v_call: TRBV7-9
d_call: NA
j_call: TRBJ2-1
cdr3_aa: CASSLLEGVDGQFF

v_call: TRBV7-9
d_call: TRBD1
j_call: TRBJ2-1
cdr3_aa: CASSARTGGDPYNEQFF

v_call: TRBV29-1
d_call: NA
j_call: TRBJ2-7
cdr3_aa: CSVEGPGTSSGNEQYF

v_call: TRBV7-9
d_call: NA
j_call: TRBJ2-2
cdr3_aa: CASSPWRGTGELFF

v_call: TRBV10-3
d_call: TRBD2
j_call: TRBJ2-3
cdr3_aa: CAISEGGTNTDTQYF

v_call: TRBV4-1
d_call: TRBD1
j_call: TRBJ2-1
cdr3_aa: CASSHRQGSDEQFF